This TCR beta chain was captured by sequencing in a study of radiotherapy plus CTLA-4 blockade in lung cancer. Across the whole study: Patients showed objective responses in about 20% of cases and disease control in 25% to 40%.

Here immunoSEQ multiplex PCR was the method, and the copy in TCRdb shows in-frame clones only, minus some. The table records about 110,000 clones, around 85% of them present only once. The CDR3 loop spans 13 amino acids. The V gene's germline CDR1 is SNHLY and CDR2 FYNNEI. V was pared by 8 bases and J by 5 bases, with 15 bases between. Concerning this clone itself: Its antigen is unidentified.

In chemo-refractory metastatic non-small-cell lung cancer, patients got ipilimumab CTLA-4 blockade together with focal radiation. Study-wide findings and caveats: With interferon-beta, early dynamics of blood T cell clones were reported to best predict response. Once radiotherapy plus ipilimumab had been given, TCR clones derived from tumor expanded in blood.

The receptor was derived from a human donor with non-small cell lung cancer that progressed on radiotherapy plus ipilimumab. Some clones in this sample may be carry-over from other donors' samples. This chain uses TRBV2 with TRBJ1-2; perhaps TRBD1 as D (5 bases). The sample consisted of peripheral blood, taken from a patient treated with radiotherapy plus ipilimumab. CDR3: CASERQTTYGYTF. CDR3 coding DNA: TGTGCCAGCGAAAGACAGACCACGTATGGCTACACCTTC.